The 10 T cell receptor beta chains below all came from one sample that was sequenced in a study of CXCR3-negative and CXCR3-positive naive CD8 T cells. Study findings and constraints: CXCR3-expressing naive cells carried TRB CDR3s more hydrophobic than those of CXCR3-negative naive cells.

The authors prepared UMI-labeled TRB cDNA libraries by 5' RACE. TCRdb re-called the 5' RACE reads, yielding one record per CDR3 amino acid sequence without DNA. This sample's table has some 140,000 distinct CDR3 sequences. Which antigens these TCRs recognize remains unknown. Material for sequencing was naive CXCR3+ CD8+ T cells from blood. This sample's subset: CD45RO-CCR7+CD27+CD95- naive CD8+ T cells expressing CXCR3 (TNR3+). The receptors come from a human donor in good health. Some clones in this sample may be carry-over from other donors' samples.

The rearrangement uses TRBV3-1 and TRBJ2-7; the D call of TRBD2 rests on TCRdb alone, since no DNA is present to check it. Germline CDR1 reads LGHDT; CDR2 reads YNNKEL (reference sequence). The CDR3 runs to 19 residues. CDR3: CASSPALGMGSLPSYEQYF.

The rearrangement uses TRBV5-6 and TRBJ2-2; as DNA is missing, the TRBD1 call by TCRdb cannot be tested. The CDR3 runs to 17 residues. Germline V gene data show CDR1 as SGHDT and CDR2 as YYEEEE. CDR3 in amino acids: CASSFLSGRTNTGELFF. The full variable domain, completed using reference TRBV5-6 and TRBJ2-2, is DAGVTQSPTHLIKTRGQQVTLRCSPKSGHDTVSWYQQALGQGPQFIFQYYEEEERQRGNFPDRFSGHQFPNYSSELNVNALLLGDSALYLCASSFLSGRTNTGELFFGEGSRLTVL.

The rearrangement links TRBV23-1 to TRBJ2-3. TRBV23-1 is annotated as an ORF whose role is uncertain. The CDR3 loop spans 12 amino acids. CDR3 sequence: CASTHYTDTQYF.

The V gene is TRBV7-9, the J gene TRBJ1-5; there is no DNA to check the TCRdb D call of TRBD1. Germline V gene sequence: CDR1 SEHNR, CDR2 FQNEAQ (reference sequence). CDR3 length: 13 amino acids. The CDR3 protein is CASSSGGNQPQHF. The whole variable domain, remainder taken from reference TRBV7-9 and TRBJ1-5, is DTGVSQNPRHKITKRGQNVTFRCDPISEHNRLYWYRQTLGQGPEFLTYFQNEAQLEKSRLLSDRFSAERPKGSFSTLEIQRTEQGDSAMYLCASSSGGNQPQHFGDGTRLSIL.

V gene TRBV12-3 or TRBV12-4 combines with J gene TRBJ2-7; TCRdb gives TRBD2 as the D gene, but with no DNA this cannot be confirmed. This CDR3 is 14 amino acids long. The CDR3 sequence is CASSPPSALYEQYF.

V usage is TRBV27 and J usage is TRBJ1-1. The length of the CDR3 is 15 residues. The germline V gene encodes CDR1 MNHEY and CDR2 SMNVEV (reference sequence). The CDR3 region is CASSLSWTMNTEAFF.

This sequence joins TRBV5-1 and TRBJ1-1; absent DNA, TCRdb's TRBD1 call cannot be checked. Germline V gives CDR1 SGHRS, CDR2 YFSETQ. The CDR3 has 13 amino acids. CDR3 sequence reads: CASSSPWNTEAFF.

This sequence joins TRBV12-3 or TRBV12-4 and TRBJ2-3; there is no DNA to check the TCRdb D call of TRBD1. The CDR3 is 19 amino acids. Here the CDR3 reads CASSSPTSGGDFNTDTQYF.

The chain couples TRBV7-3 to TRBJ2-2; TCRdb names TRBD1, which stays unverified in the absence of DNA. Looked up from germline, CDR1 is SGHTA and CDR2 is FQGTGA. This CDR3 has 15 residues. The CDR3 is CASSSGAPGTGELFF.

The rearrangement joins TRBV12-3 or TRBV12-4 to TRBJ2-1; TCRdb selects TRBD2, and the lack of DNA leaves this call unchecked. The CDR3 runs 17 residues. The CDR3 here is CASSPGTSGSPYNEQFF.